These 26 T cell receptor beta chains came from one sample sequenced in a study of cytomegalovirus exposure and HLA in healthy donors. 13 Jbeta primers and 60 Vbeta primers were used for the PCR. Only in-frame clones appear in the TCRdb table, and some are missing; sequencing was by immunoSEQ multiplex PCR. Recorded for this sample: roughly 69,000 clones. Sequenced input: PBMCs. The receptor source for this set is a woman aged 25-40 years in good health and CMV-seronegative.

J is TRBJ1-5 and V is TRBV2; no firm D call. This CDR3 has 15 amino acids. The germline V and J ends were trimmed by 3 bases and 6 bases, with 15 bases remaining between them. Germline assignment: CDR1 SNHLY and CDR2 FYNNEI. The CDR3 is CASSEEGIGVQPQHF. The CDR3 bases are TGTGCCAGCAGTGAGGAGGGAATCGGGGTTCAGCCCCAGCATTTT.

A remark on this clone: An end of the junction differs from the germline gene, which may be a read error. The chain employs TRBV5-6 and TRBJ1-2, with 7 nucleotides matching TRBD1. Germline V gene lookup returns CDR1 SGHDT and CDR2 YYEEEE. This CDR3 is 15 amino acids long. CDR3 in amino acids: CASRLGGQVNYGYTF. The CDR3 DNA is TGTGCCAGCAGGTTGGGAGGACAGGTGAACTATGGCTACACCTTC.

The V gene is TRBV27, the J gene TRBJ2-7; 11 nucleotides line up with TRBD1. CDR3 size: 15 residues. Per the germline V gene, CDR1 is MNHEY and CDR2 is SMNVEV (reference sequence). V lost 3 bases, J lost 6 bases, and 7 bases stayed unmatched. In nucleotides, the CDR3 is TGTGCCAGCAGTTTGAAGGGACAGGGGGTTTTCGAGCAGTACTTC. It encodes CASSLKGQGVFEQYF.

The rearrangement uses TRBV6-6 and TRBJ1-1, with no clear D. This CDR3 is 10 amino acids long. Germline-derived CDR1 and CDR2 are MNHNY and SVGAGI (reference sequence). Between the trimmed V and J ends, which lost 8 bases and 3 bases, there was a span of 4 bases. The CDR3 sequence: CASGDTEAFF. CDR3 nucleotide sequence: TGTGCCAGCGGAGACACTGAAGCTTTCTTT.

The V call is TRBV2, the J call TRBJ1-2; D not certain. Germline V gives CDR1 SNHLY, CDR2 FYNNEI. This CDR3 region has 13 residues. The V end lost 6 bases, the J end lost 8 bases, and 16 bases lay between the germline ends. CDR3 sequence: CASRSEGRGGYTF. As DNA, the CDR3 is TGTGCCAGCAGAAGTGAGGGTCGCGGAGGCTACACCTTC. Based on the CDR3 plus reference TRBV2 and TRBJ1-2, the full variable domain is EPEVTQTPSHQVTQMGQEVILRCVPISNHLYFYWYRQILGQKVEFLVSFYNNEISEKSEIFDDQFSVERPDGSNFTLKIRSTKLEDSAMYFCASRSEGRGGYTFGSGTRLTVV.

V usage is TRBV6-5 and J usage is TRBJ1-1; D is possibly TRBD1 (5 bases). The CDR3 spans 15 residues. V was shortened by 6 bases and J by 8 bases, with 22 bases between the two germline ends. The V gene's germline CDR1 is MNHEY and CDR2 SVGAGI. The CDR3 region has the DNA TGTGCCAGCAGGTATAGCCAGGGAAATTTAGGGGAAGCTTTCTTT. The encoded protein is CASRYSQGNLGEAFF.

The chain carries TRBV19 and TRBJ2-7, with D possibly TRBD1 on 6 matching bases. Germline assignment: CDR1 LNHDA and CDR2 SQIVND (reference sequence). The CDR3 contains 13 residues. Trimming removed 6 bases at V and 6 bases at J, with 15 bases between. This CDR3 reads CASSPSRGLEQYF. CDR3 nucleotides: TGTGCCAGTAGCCCTAGCAGGGGTCTCGAGCAGTACTTC. The whole variable domain, filled in from reference TRBV19 and TRBJ2-7, reads DGGITQSPKYLFRKEGQNVTLSCEQNLNHDAMYWYRQDPGQGLRLIYYSQIVNDFQKGDIAEGYSVSREKKESFPLTVTSAQKNPTAFYLCASSPSRGLEQYFGPGTRLTVT.

V is TRBV30 and J is TRBJ2-2; perhaps TRBD1 as D (6 bases). The germline CDR1 and CDR2 sequences are GTSNPN and SVGIG (reference sequence). V was cut by 0 bases and J by 5 bases, with 13 bases left in between. The length of the CDR3 is 15 residues. The CDR3 is CAWSVRGKGTGELFF. The CDR3 nucleotides read TGTGCCTGGAGTGTAAGGGGGAAGGGTACCGGGGAGCTGTTTTTT.

The V call is TRBV19, the J call TRBJ1-5; D is undetermined. Trimming pared 4 bases from V and 0 bases from J, leaving 13 bases between. This CDR3 is built from 16 residues. Germline lookup yields CDR1 LNHDA and CDR2 SQIVND (reference sequence). The CDR3 DNA reads TGTGCCAGTAGTACGGCAGACTGGTATAGCAATCAGCCCCAGCATTTT. It encodes CASSTADWYSNQPQHF.

J is TRBJ1-3 and V is TRBV5-1, with 7 positions matching TRBD1. Germline V CDR1 and CDR2: SGHRS, YFSETQ. After removal of 7 bases from V and 0 bases from J, the junction contained 4 bases not matched to a gene. The CDR3 spans 14 residues. The CDR3 reads CASSGGNSGNTIYF. CDR3 in DNA: TGCGCCAGCTCAGGGGGGAACTCTGGAAACACCATATATTTT.

The J gene is TRBJ1-2, the V gene TRBV28; D not certain. The CDR3 loop spans 14 amino acids. The V and J ends lost 1 base and 4 bases respectively, with 10 bases between them. In germline, CDR1 is MDHEN, CDR2 SYDVKM. The CDR3 reads CASSLSEHAYGYTF. In DNA form, the CDR3 reads TGTGCCAGCAGTTTATCAGAACACGCCTATGGCTACACCTTC.

The V and J genes are TRBV30 and TRBJ2-7; D unclear. Germline CDR1 GTSNPN, CDR2 SVGIG (reference sequence). This CDR3 comprises 13 residues. V dropped 0 bases and J dropped 2 bases, with 8 bases sitting between them. This CDR3 reads CAWSVSETYEQYF. The CDR3 coding sequence is TGTGCCTGGAGTGTCAGCGAAACCTACGAGCAGTACTTC. Full variable domain (missing parts from reference TRBV30 and TRBJ2-7): SQTIHQWPATLVQPVGSPLSLECTVEGTSNPNLYWYRQAAGRGLQLLFYSVGIGQISSEVPQNLSASRPQDRQFILSSKKLLLSDSGFYLCAWSVSETYEQYFGPGTRLTVT.

The CDR3 here is CASRESGLAWGYTF. The CDR3 bases are TGTGCCAGCAGAGAGAGTGGGCTGGCTTGGGGCTACACCTTC. The rearrangement links TRBV6-5 to TRBJ1-2, with no clear D. The CDR3 has 14 amino acids. CDR1 is MNHEY and CDR2 is SVGAGI in the germline V gene. V lost 6 bases, J lost 8 bases, and 19 bases lay in between.

The chain recombines TRBV28 with TRBJ2-1; TRBD2 matches at 11 bases. Losses at the gene ends were 6 bases for V and 9 bases for J; bases not matched to a gene: 13. Germline CDR1 is MDHEN and CDR2 is SYDVKM. The CDR3 covers 16 residues. The CDR3 region is CASSLSGGARGTEQFF. The CDR3 nucleotides read TGTGCCAGCAGCCTTAGCGGGGGGGCGAGGGGCACTGAGCAGTTCTTC.

The chain joins TRBV27 to TRBJ1-2; 10 bases fit TRBD1. This CDR3 spans 13 amino acids. Germline lookup yields CDR1 MNHEY and CDR2 SMNVEV (reference sequence). J lost 10 bases, V lost 6 bases, and 8 bases had no gene match. The CDR3: CASRTDRGIIYTF. The DNA of the CDR3 is TGTGCCAGCAGGACGGACAGGGGGATAATCTACACCTTC.

The V and J genes are TRBV7-6 and TRBJ2-3, with D perhaps matching TRBD1 (6 bases). Trimming pared 5 bases from V and 7 bases from J, leaving 10 bases between. This CDR3 contains 12 residues. From germline, CDR1 is SGHVS and CDR2 FNYEAQ. CDR3 region: CASSPTGYTQYF. The CDR3 nucleotides read TGTGCCAGCAGCCCTACAGGGTATACGCAGTATTTT.

V and J are TRBV18 and TRBJ1-4; 7 positions match TRBD1. V was clipped by 3 bases and J by 2 bases; unmatched bases: 12. Germline assignment: CDR1 KGHSH and CDR2 LQKENI. The CDR3 has 18 amino acids. In DNA form, the CDR3 reads TGTGCCAGCTCACCGCGGGACAGCTACGCCGCGACTAATGAAAAACTGTTTTTT. Protein: CASSPRDSYAATNEKLFF.

The genes are TRBV19 and TRBJ2-4, with a tentative D call TRBD1 (6 bases). Deletions cut 5 bases from V and 7 bases from J, with 18 bases between. Germline V gives CDR1 LNHDA, CDR2 SQIVND (reference sequence). CDR3 length equals 15 residues. CDR3 sequence (DNA): TGTGCCAGTAGTCCCGGGGACATTGGAGGTAACATTCAGTACTTC. It is translated as CASSPGDIGGNIQYF.

The chain has TRBV9 and TRBJ2-5; tentatively, D is TRBD2 (5 bases). The V end was cut by 0 bases, the J end by 0 bases, with 6 bases between. Germline CDR1 and CDR2: SGDLS and YYNGEE. The CDR3 has 14 residues. CDR3 in DNA: TGTGCCAGCAGCGTAGCGGGGTACCAAGAGACCCAGTACTTC. Amino acids: CASSVAGYQETQYF.

Concerning this clone: Other DNA variants within this sample encode the same CDR3. The gene calls are TRBV28 and TRBJ2-7, with TRBD1 matching over 8 bases. Germline CDR1 is MDHEN and CDR2 is SYDVKM. After removal of 4 bases from V and 0 bases from J, the junction contained 5 bases not matched to a gene. The length of the CDR3 is 15 residues. In DNA form, the CDR3 reads TGTGCCAGCAGTTCTCCAGGGGGCAACTCCTACGAGCAGTACTTC. Amino acids: CASSSPGGNSYEQYF. The entire variable domain, with the rest obtained from reference TRBV28 and TRBJ2-7, is as follows: DVKVTQSSRYLVKRTGEKVFLECVQDMDHENMFWYRQDPGLGLRLIYFSYDVKMKEKGDIPEGYSVSREKKERFSLILESASTNQTSMYLCASSSPGGNSYEQYFGPGTRLTVT.

The chain carries TRBV5-1 and TRBJ2-5; 8 nucleotides agree with TRBD1. The germline gives CDR1 SGHRS, CDR2 YFSETQ. The CDR3 sequence is 19 residues long. V lost 2 bases and J lost 3; bases outside the gene matches: 18. The CDR3 DNA is TGCGCCAGCAGCTTATCCTTGGCCAGGCCGACAGGGGTGGAAGAGACCCAGTACTTC. Its translation is CASSLSLARPTGVEETQYF.

The chain has TRBV5-1 and TRBJ1-2; D is possibly TRBD1 (6 bases). V lost 4 bases and J lost 6, with 13 bases in between. Germline-derived CDR1 and CDR2 are SGHRS and YFSETQ. The CDR3 runs 13 residues. DNA for the CDR3: TGCGCCAGCAGCCTGGTCCCAGGGGATGGCTACACCTTC. It specifies CASSLVPGDGYTF.

CDR3 in amino acids: CASAYGYGYTF. The CDR3 nucleotides read TGTGCCAGCGCATACGGTTATGGCTACACCTTC. V gene TRBV6-4 combines with J gene TRBJ1-2, with D unclear. V was pared by 8 bases and J by 5 bases, with 9 bases between. Germline V gives CDR1 MRHNA, CDR2 SNTAGT. The CDR3 covers 11 residues.

This sequence joins TRBV30 and TRBJ1-5; possible D gene TRBD1, 5 bases. The germline V gene has CDR1 GTSNPN and CDR2 SVGIG (reference sequence). V was cut by 2 bases and J by 7 bases, with 12 bases left in between. CDR3 length equals 13 residues. For the CDR3, the DNA is TGTGCCTGGAGTAAGGCTCCAGGGCAGCCCCAGCATTTT. Its translation: CAWSKAPGQPQHF. The full variable domain, rest sourced from reference TRBV30 and TRBJ1-5, is SQTIHQWPATLVQPVGSPLSLECTVEGTSNPNLYWYRQAAGRGLQLLFYSVGIGQISSEVPQNLSASRPQDRQFILSSKKLLLSDSGFYLCAWSKAPGQPQHFGDGTRLSIL.

V is TRBV27 and J is TRBJ2-1, with 8 bases matching TRBD1. The CDR3 sequence is 15 residues long. Germline lookup yields CDR1 MNHEY and CDR2 SMNVEV (reference sequence). V shed 5 bases, J shed 6 bases, and the junction held 9 bases outside the gene matches. The CDR3 nucleotides read TGTGCCAGCAGTACCGACAGGGGAATGATCAATGAGCAGTTCTTC. This encodes CASSTDRGMINEQFF.

V and J are TRBV5-1 and TRBJ2-3; 8 positions match TRBD2. The germline V gene has CDR1 SGHRS and CDR2 YFSETQ. After removal of 1 base from V and 10 bases from J, the junction contained 5 bases not matched to a gene. The CDR3 contains 13 residues. This CDR3 reads CASSLHAGGAQYF. The CDR3 coding sequence is TGCGCCAGCAGCTTGCACGCGGGAGGTGCGCAGTATTTT.